The rows below give T cell receptor beta chains drawn from one sample of a study of response to subunit inactivated influenza vaccine. Via MiXCR, TCRdb re-called the RT-PCR reads, giving one row per CDR3 protein. The sample includes approximately 520,000 distinct CDR3 sequences, 25% of them seen just once. The material was CD4+ T cells sorted from PBMCs, obtained more than 4 days after vaccination. The receptor set was obtained from a man in his fifties or sixties who received an inactivated influenza vaccine. Each CDR3 is given with its conserved first and last residue. A D gene is named only where the DNA matches it firmly. Clone size appears in some rows only: once, few, many, or a class for an expanded clone.

cdr3_aa: CASSLIYTGQDFKETQYF; cdr3_nt: TGTGCCAGCAGTTTAATCTACACGGGACAGGACTTTAAAGAGACCCAGTACTTC; j_call: TRBJ2-5; clone_size: NA; d_call: TRBD1; v_call: TRBV28
cdr3_aa: CASSPGQGRAGANVLTF; cdr3_nt: TGTGCCAGCTCACCGGGACAGGGAAGAGCTGGGGCCAACGTCCTGACTTTC; j_call: TRBJ2-6; clone_size: NA; d_call: TRBD1; v_call: TRBV18
cdr3_aa: CSASGNTDTQYF; cdr3_nt: TGCAGTGCTAGCGGGAACACAGACACGCAGTATTTT; j_call: TRBJ2-3; clone_size: NA; d_call: NA; v_call: TRBV20-1
cdr3_aa: CASSYGPSGRETQYF; cdr3_nt: TGTGCCAGCAGTTACGGGCCTTCAGGACGAGAGACCCAGTACTTC; j_call: TRBJ2-5; clone_size: NA; d_call: NA; v_call: TRBV6-2/TRBV6-3
cdr3_aa: CASSRLSSTDTQYF; cdr3_nt: TGTGCCAGCTCACGGCTCTCTAGCACAGATACGCAGTATTTT; j_call: TRBJ2-3; clone_size: NA; d_call: NA; v_call: TRBV18
cdr3_aa: CASSLQRSGETQYF; cdr3_nt: TGCGCCAGCAGCCTACAGAGATCCGGAGAGACCCAGTACTTC; j_call: TRBJ2-5; clone_size: NA; d_call: NA; v_call: TRBV5-1
cdr3_aa: CAISTGGTVNTEAFF; cdr3_nt: TGTGCCATCAGTACGGGGGGGACAGTGAACACTGAAGCTTTCTTT; j_call: TRBJ1-1; clone_size: NA; d_call: TRBD1; v_call: TRBV10-3
cdr3_aa: CSARDPTSGGISGANVLTF; cdr3_nt: TGCAGTGCTAGAGACCCGACTAGCGGGGGAATCTCTGGGGCCAACGTCCTGACTTTC; j_call: TRBJ2-6; clone_size: once; d_call: TRBD2; v_call: TRBV20-1
cdr3_aa: CASSGSGTPYNEQFF; cdr3_nt: TGTGCCAGCAGCGGCTCCGGGACGCCTTACAATGAGCAGTTCTTC; j_call: TRBJ2-1; clone_size: NA; d_call: NA; v_call: TRBV7-9
cdr3_aa: CASSGSGGGDTQYF; cdr3_nt: TGCGCCAGCAGCGGTAGCGGGGGTGGAGATACGCAGTATTTT; j_call: TRBJ2-3; clone_size: few; d_call: TRBD2; v_call: TRBV5-1
cdr3_aa: CASSLAAGHYNEQFF; cdr3_nt: TGTGCCAGCAGCTTAGCGGCGGGACACTACAATGAGCAGTTCTTC; j_call: TRBJ2-1; clone_size: NA; d_call: NA; v_call: TRBV7-2
cdr3_aa: CASNGHNQETQYF; cdr3_nt: TGTGCCAGCAATGGACATAACCAAGAGACCCAGTACTTC; j_call: TRBJ2-5; clone_size: NA; d_call: NA; v_call: TRBV12-3/TRBV12-4
cdr3_aa: CASSLGQGNTDTQCF; cdr3_nt: TGCGCCAGCAGCCTCGGACAGGGGAACACAGATACGCAGTGTTTT; j_call: TRBJ2-3; clone_size: NA; d_call: TRBD1; v_call: TRBV4-1
cdr3_aa: CASSLGQGEKLFF; cdr3_nt: TGTGCCAGCAGTTTGGGACAGGGTGAAAAACTGTTTTTT; j_call: TRBJ1-4; clone_size: few; d_call: TRBD1; v_call: TRBV12-3/TRBV12-4
cdr3_aa: CASSKYHEEKLFF; cdr3_nt: TGTGCCAGCAGCAAATATCACGAGGAAAAACTGTTTTTT; j_call: TRBJ1-4; clone_size: few; d_call: NA; v_call: TRBV7-2
cdr3_aa: CASSLGTGDIQYF; cdr3_nt: TGTGCCAGCAGCTTAGGGACAGGGGACATTCAGTACTTC; j_call: TRBJ2-4; clone_size: NA; d_call: TRBD1; v_call: TRBV12-3/TRBV12-4
cdr3_aa: CASTSPSGVTDTQYF; cdr3_nt: TGTGCCAGCACTTCGCCTAGCGGGGTCACAGATACGCAGTATTTT; j_call: TRBJ2-3; clone_size: few; d_call: TRBD2; v_call: TRBV5-6
cdr3_aa: CASSLPKVVVSTDTQYF; cdr3_nt: TGTGCCAGCAGCTTGCCCAAAGTAGTTGTGAGCACAGATACGCAGTATTTT; j_call: TRBJ2-3; clone_size: many; d_call: NA; v_call: TRBV7-8
cdr3_aa: CASSPSRGLRLDTQYF; cdr3_nt: TGTGCCAGCAGTCCATCCCGGGGCCTAAGGTTAGATACGCAGTATTTT; j_call: TRBJ2-3; clone_size: NA; d_call: NA; v_call: TRBV12-3/TRBV12-4
cdr3_aa: CASSLGGLLAKNIQYF; cdr3_nt: TGTGCCAGCAGTTTAGGGGGGCTGTTGGCCAAAAACATTCAGTACTTC; j_call: TRBJ2-4; clone_size: NA; d_call: NA; v_call: TRBV12-3/TRBV12-4
cdr3_aa: CASSKVGSYSNQPQHF; cdr3_nt: TGTGCCAGCAGCAAAGTGGGCAGCTATAGCAATCAGCCCCAGCATTTT; j_call: TRBJ1-5; clone_size: few; d_call: NA; v_call: TRBV21-1
cdr3_aa: CASTDRVVTGANVLTF; cdr3_nt: TGTGCCAGCACAGACAGGGTTGTAACTGGGGCCAACGTCCTGACTTTC; j_call: TRBJ2-6; clone_size: NA; d_call: TRBD1; v_call: TRBV3-1
cdr3_aa: CASSVRGRSTGELFF; cdr3_nt: TGTGCCAGCAGTGTCAGGGGTCGGTCCACCGGGGAGCTGTTTTTT; j_call: TRBJ2-2; clone_size: few; d_call: NA; v_call: TRBV2
cdr3_aa: CASSASGVNTGELFF; cdr3_nt: TGTGCCAGCAGCGCCAGCGGGGTTAACACCGGGGAGCTGTTTTTT; j_call: TRBJ2-2; clone_size: NA; d_call: TRBD2; v_call: TRBV7-2
cdr3_aa: CSAPFGGGRTDTQYF; cdr3_nt: TGCAGTGCTCCATTTGGTGGCGGGAGGACAGATACGCAGTATTTT; j_call: TRBJ2-3; clone_size: NA; d_call: TRBD2; v_call: TRBV20-1
cdr3_aa: CAISVSGTGDTQYF; cdr3_nt: TGTGCCATCAGTGTTAGCGGGACTGGAGATACGCAGTATTTT; j_call: TRBJ2-3; clone_size: few; d_call: TRBD2; v_call: TRBV10-3
cdr3_aa: CASSWDREKRTGELFF; cdr3_nt: TGCGCCAGCAGCTGGGACAGGGAAAAACGCACCGGGGAGCTGTTTTTT; j_call: TRBJ2-2; clone_size: few; d_call: TRBD1; v_call: TRBV5-1
cdr3_aa: CASGRSYEQYF; cdr3_nt: TGTGCCAGCGGCAGATCCTACGAGCAGTACTTC; j_call: TRBJ2-7; clone_size: NA; d_call: NA; v_call: TRBV6-2/TRBV6-3